Described below is a single T cell receptor beta chain sequence and its context. The sample comes from a study of control samples from healthy donors and cancer patients. Trimming pared 4 bases from V and 1 base from J, leaving 22 bases between. This CDR3 has 18 amino acids. CDR1 and CDR2 (germline): MDHEN, SYDVKM. The repertoire was sequenced with immunoSEQ multiplex PCR; TCRdb's copy has only in-frame clones and lacks some. The repertoire holds 200,000 or so clones, just under 95% seen once, with approximately 1.5% in the top ten. The TCR sequence derives from a man in his forties or fifties in good health. V and J are TRBV28 and TRBJ1-2; weak D call: TRBD1 (5 bases). The sample consisted of blood. The CDR3 DNA is TGTGCCAGCAGTTATGCAGGGACCAGCATCAAGGTTAACTATGGCTACACCTTC. Its translation is CASSYAGTSIKVNYGYTF.